This entry lists 23 T cell receptor beta chains sequenced from one sample in a study of glioma-infiltrating T cells after dendritic cell vaccination. Stated time point: after dendritic cell vaccination, including at tumor progression/relapse. Here immunoSEQ multiplex PCR was the method, and the copy in TCRdb shows in-frame clones only, minus some. The sample yields tens of thousands of clones, approximately 81% seen once. The source material was blood, sampled after dendritic cell vaccination. The receptors were gathered from a human donor with glioblastoma.

This rearrangement joins TRBV11-3 to TRBJ1-3; a weak D match, TRBD1 (6 bases). V lost 0 bases, J lost 3 bases, and 15 bases lay in between. The CDR3 consists of 17 residues. Germline values: CDR1 SGHNT, CDR2 YENEEA. The CDR3 loop reads CASSLDHRVTVGNTIYF. CDR3 DNA: TGTGCCAGCAGCTTAGACCACAGGGTTACGGTTGGAAACACCATATATTTT. Full variable domain (missing parts from reference TRBV11-3 and TRBJ1-3): EAGVVQSPRYKIIEKKQPVAFWCNPISGHNTLYWYLQNLGQGPELLIRYENEEAVDDSQLPKDRFSAERLKGVDSTLKIQPAELGDSAVYLCASSLDHRVTVGNTIYFGEGSWLTVV.

The count of this clone is one. This rearrangement joins TRBV30 to TRBJ2-7, with TRBD1 matching 7 bases. J lost 3 bases, V lost 0 bases, and 2 bases had no gene match. This CDR3 comprises 13 residues. Germline CDR1 is GTSNPN and CDR2 is SVGIG (reference sequence). The CDR3 sequence is CAWSVGQIYEQYF. In DNA, the CDR3 is TGTGCCTGGAGTGTGGGACAGATCTACGAGCAGTACTTC.

The V and J genes are TRBV18 and TRBJ1-4; 9 bases line up with TRBD1. V lost 4 bases to trimming and J lost 7 bases; unmatched junction nucleotides: 4. The CDR3 loop spans 14 amino acids. From germline, CDR1 is KGHSH and CDR2 LQKENI. CDR3 amino acids: CASSQGQGSEKLFF. The DNA of the CDR3 is TGTGCCAGCTCACAGGGACAGGGCAGTGAAAAACTGTTTTTT.

This chain links TRBV29-1 with TRBJ1-1; perhaps TRBD1 as D (5 bases). The CDR3 covers 13 residues. V gave up 4 bases and J gave up 0 bases, with 9 bases separating them. Germline V gene data show CDR1 as SQVTM and CDR2 as ANQGSEA. DNA of the CDR3: TGCAGCGTTGGTGAAGGGGTGAACACTGAAGCTTTCTTT. This sequence encodes CSVGEGVNTEAFF.

This clone appeared a single time. The rearrangement joins TRBV7-6 to TRBJ2-1, with 10 bases identical to TRBD1. CDR1 SGHVS and CDR2 FNYEAQ come from the germline V gene. The V and J ends lost 5 bases and 7 bases, in that order; junction bases with no gene match: 11. This CDR3 has 16 amino acids. The CDR3 region is CASSLTGGPPTNEQFF. The CDR3 bases are TGTGCCAGCAGCCTGACAGGGGGCCCCCCTACGAATGAGCAGTTCTTC.

The chain is built from TRBV7-3 and TRBJ2-7; 12 nucleotides match TRBD1. Trimming at V came to 2 bases and at J to 0 bases, leaving 5 bases not matched to a gene. CDR3 length equals 17 residues. Germline V CDR1 and CDR2: SGHTA, FQGTGA. The CDR3 is CASSLGTGGESSYEQYF. In nucleotides, the CDR3 is TGTGCCAGCAGCTTAGGGACAGGGGGCGAGAGCTCCTACGAGCAGTACTTC.

The V gene is TRBV10-3, the J gene TRBJ1-2; 8 bases are a match to TRBD1. This CDR3 comprises 15 residues. CDR1 and CDR2 (germline): ENHRY, SYGVKD. The V gene end was trimmed by 5 bases and the J gene end by 5 bases; junction bases not matched to a gene: 10. The CDR3 loop reads CAISKPETGDYGYTF. The CDR3 DNA reads as TGTGCCATCAGTAAACCCGAGACAGGGGATTATGGCTACACCTTC.

This chain connects TRBV19 to TRBJ2-3, with TRBD2 identical over 14 bases. V was clipped by 6 bases and J by 8 bases; unmatched bases: 10. The CDR3 has 16 residues. Germline V CDR1 and CDR2: LNHDA, SQIVND (reference sequence). This CDR3 reads CASSSLGTSGGVTQYF. In DNA form, the CDR3 reads TGTGCCAGTAGCAGCCTCGGGACTAGCGGGGGAGTTACGCAGTATTTT.

V and J are TRBV19 and TRBJ1-1; 7 bases map to TRBD1. This CDR3 region has 12 residues. The junction had 5 bases not matched to a gene; V was cut back by 5 bases and J by 8 bases. CDR1 is LNHDA and CDR2 is SQIVND in the germline V gene (reference sequence). CDR3 amino acids: CASSLTGQEAFF. The CDR3 DNA reads TGTGCCAGTAGTTTAACGGGACAGGAAGCTTTCTTT.

The chain combines TRBV10-3 with TRBJ2-2; possible D gene TRBD1, 6 bases. Germline CDR1 reads ENHRY; CDR2 reads SYGVKD. Trimming took 11 bases from V and 8 from J, leaving 18 bases between them. CDR3 size: 13 residues. The CDR3 region has the DNA TGTGCCGTAGCAACAGGGAAGGTTGGGGAGCTGTTTTTT. The encoded protein is CAVATGKVGELFF.

This chain uses TRBV19 with TRBJ2-2, with a possible D match to TRBD2 (6 bases). Germline V lookup: CDR1 LNHDA, CDR2 SQIVND (reference sequence). The V gene lost 1 base and the J gene lost 5 bases, with 14 bases spanning the gap. The CDR3 covers 16 residues. The CDR3: CASSIVGGEVTGELFF. The CDR3 coding sequence is TGTGCCAGTAGTATAGTCGGAGGGGAAGTGACCGGGGAGCTGTTTTTT.

The chain carries TRBV15 and TRBJ2-7; 7 nucleotides line up with TRBD2. CDR3 size: 15 residues. Germline assignment: CDR1 LNHNV and CDR2 YYDKDF (reference sequence). Trimming at V came to 1 base and at J to 3 bases, leaving 6 bases not matched to a gene. CDR3 coding DNA: TGTGCCACCAGCAGAGGTTGGGGGGGAAACTACGAGCAGTACTTC. Residues: CATSRGWGGNYEQYF.

Worth noting for this clone: Compared with germline, one end of the junction differs, possibly owing to a read error. The chain combines TRBV2 with TRBJ1-1, with D possibly TRBD1 on 6 matching bases. The V gene's germline CDR1 is SNHLY and CDR2 FYNNEI. The CDR3 runs 14 residues. CDR3 sequence: CASTEQGSGTEAFF. CDR3 in DNA: TGTGCCAGCACTGAACAGGGTTCGGGCACTGAAGCTTTCTTT.

The chain couples TRBV7-8 to TRBJ2-1, with TRBD2 identical over 10 bases. Germline CDR1 reads SGHVS; CDR2 reads FQNEAQ. The CDR3 contains 14 residues. V gave up 5 bases and J gave up 7 bases; unmatched junction bases: 5. DNA of the CDR3: TGTGCCAGCAGCGCGACTAGCGGGCCAAATGAGCAGTTCTTC. Protein sequence: CASSATSGPNEQFF.

The chain uses TRBV19 and TRBJ1-5; no clear D gene. V was cut by 1 base and J by 2 bases, with 6 bases left in between. Per the germline V gene, CDR1 is LNHDA and CDR2 is SQIVND (reference sequence). The CDR3 has 14 amino acids. The CDR3 DNA reads as TGTGCCAGTAGTATAGTGCAGGGCAATCAGCCCCAGCATTTT. It codes for CASSIVQGNQPQHF.

This rearrangement joins TRBV4-1 to TRBJ2-1, with 8 bases fitting TRBD2. Germline CDR1 MGHRA, CDR2 YSYEKL. The V gene end was trimmed by 0 bases and the J gene end by 6 bases; junction bases not matched to a gene: 4. The CDR3 is made up of 15 amino acids. CDR3 in amino acids: CASSQDPAGVNEQFF. CDR3 sequence (DNA): TGCGCCAGCAGCCAAGATCCAGCGGGAGTCAATGAGCAGTTCTTC.

As concerns this clone: At one end the junction does not follow the germline gene, possibly because of a read error. This chain links TRBV7-2 with TRBJ2-1, with 7 bases aligning to TRBD2. Germline loops: CDR1 SGHTA, CDR2 FQGNSA. This CDR3 has 14 residues. CDR3 bases: TGTGCCCAATTGGGAGGGCCCTCCAACAATGAGCAGTTCTTC. Its translation is CAQLGGPSNNEQFF.

A single count supports this clone. The chain uses TRBV6-6 and TRBJ2-1; 10 positions agree with TRBD2. V lost 5 bases, J lost 3 bases, and 4 bases stayed unmatched. Germline CDR1 is MNHNY and CDR2 is SVGAGI (reference sequence). The CDR3 length is 15 residues. The CDR3, as DNA: TGTGCCAGCAGTCCTACTAGCGGGGACTACAATGAGCAGTTCTTC. This encodes CASSPTSGDYNEQFF.

The rearrangement joins TRBV7-2 to TRBJ2-7; TRBD1 is a possible D gene (6 bases). V lost 2 bases and J lost 1, with 15 bases in between. Germline CDR1 and CDR2: SGHTA and FQGNSA. The CDR3 length is 16 residues. The CDR3 sequence: CASSLFPRGQSYEQYF. CDR3 nucleotides: TGTGCCAGCAGCTTATTCCCCAGGGGCCAATCCTACGAGCAGTACTTC. The full variable domain, in which reference TRBV7-2 and TRBJ2-7 provide the parts outside the CDR3, is GAGVSQSPSNKVTEKGKDVELRCDPISGHTALYWYRQSLGQGLEFLIYFQGNSAPDKSGLPSDRFSAERTGGSVSTLTIQRTQQEDSAVYLCASSLFPRGQSYEQYFGPGTRLTVT.

The J gene is TRBJ1-2, the V gene TRBV7-2; the match to TRBD1 covers 9 bases. Germline CDR1 is SGHTA and CDR2 is FQGNSA. The junction had 8 bases not matched to a gene; V was cut back by 1 base and J by 8 bases. The CDR3 is 15 amino acids. This CDR3 reads CASSLVLGQGGGYTF. The CDR3 DNA follows: TGTGCCAGCAGCTTAGTTCTGGGACAGGGTGGCGGCTACACCTTC.

The V and J genes are TRBV29-1 and TRBJ2-2, with D perhaps matching TRBD2 (5 bases). Germline CDR1 and CDR2: SQVTM and ANQGSEA. Trimming stripped 7 bases from V and 6 bases from J, with 9 bases between. CDR3 length: 11 residues. CDR3 protein: CSGGDAGELFF. The CDR3, as DNA: TGCAGCGGGGGAGATGCCGGGGAGCTGTTTTTT.

This clone was counted between two and nine times. This chain joins TRBV11-2 and TRBJ1-1; tentatively, D is TRBD1 (6 bases). This CDR3 contains 13 residues. Trimming removed 1 base at V and 9 bases at J, with 12 bases between. Germline V gene data show CDR1 as SGHAT and CDR2 as FQNNGV. This chain's CDR3 is CASSLGGRQKAFF. CDR3 DNA sequence: TGTGCCAGCAGCTTAGGGGGGCGACAGAAAGCTTTCTTT.

The V gene is TRBV5-1, the J gene TRBJ1-2; 11 bases fit TRBD1. The germline V gene encodes CDR1 SGHRS and CDR2 YFSETQ. V gave up 5 bases and J gave up 2 bases; unmatched junction bases: 8. The CDR3 extends over 16 amino acids. The CDR3 protein is CASRVGQGDRNYGYTF. CDR3 nucleotide sequence: TGCGCCAGCAGGGTGGGACAGGGGGATCGGAACTATGGCTACACCTTC.